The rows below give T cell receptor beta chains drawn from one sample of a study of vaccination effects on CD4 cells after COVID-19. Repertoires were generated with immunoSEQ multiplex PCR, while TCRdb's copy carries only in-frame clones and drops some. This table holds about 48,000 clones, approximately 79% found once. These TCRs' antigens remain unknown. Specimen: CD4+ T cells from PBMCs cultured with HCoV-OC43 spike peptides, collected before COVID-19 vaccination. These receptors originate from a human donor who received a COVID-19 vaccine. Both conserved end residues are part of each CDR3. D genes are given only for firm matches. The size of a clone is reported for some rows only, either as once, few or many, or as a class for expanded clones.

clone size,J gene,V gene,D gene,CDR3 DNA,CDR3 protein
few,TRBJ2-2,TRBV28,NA,TGTGCCACCAAATTGACTACGAACACCGGGGAGCTGTTTTTT,CATKLTTNTGELFF
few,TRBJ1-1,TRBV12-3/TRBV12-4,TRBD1,TGTGCCAGCAGTTCCACCCAGGGGGCTGAAGCTTTCTTT,CASSSTQGAEAFF
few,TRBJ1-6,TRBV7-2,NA,TGTGCCAGCAGTTTAACAGGGAAAAATTCACCCCTCCACTTT,CASSLTGKNSPLHF
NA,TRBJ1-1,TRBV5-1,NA,TGCGCCAGCAGCTTCACAGGGAATATGAACACTGAAGCTTTCTTT,CASSFTGNMNTEAFF
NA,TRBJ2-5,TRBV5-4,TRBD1,TGTGCCAGCAGCCCAACAGGGGGCCAAGAGACCCAGTACTTC,CASSPTGGQETQYF
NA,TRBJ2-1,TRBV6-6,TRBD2,TGTGCCAGCAGGGAGCGGGGGGGTAGCTACAATGAGCAGTTCTTC,CASRERGGSYNEQFF
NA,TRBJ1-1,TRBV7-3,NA,TGTGCCAGCAGCTTAGGAGGGACCCAGCGAACTTTCTTT,CASSLGGTQRTFF
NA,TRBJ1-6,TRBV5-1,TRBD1,TGCGCCAGCAGCTTGCCTCAGGGACAGGGGAATTCACCCCTCCACTTT,CASSLPQGQGNSPLHF
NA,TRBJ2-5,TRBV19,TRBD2,TGTGCCAGTAGTCCCCGGGGACTAGCGGAAGAGACCCAGTACTTC,CASSPRGLAEETQYF
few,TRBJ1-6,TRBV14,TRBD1,TGTGCCAGCAGCTTGGACAGGGTTTATTCACCCCTCCACTTT,CASSLDRVYSPLHF
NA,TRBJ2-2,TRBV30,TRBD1,TGTGCCTGGAACACCGGGACAGGGGGTTTCGGGGAGCTGTTTTTT,CAWNTGTGGFGELFF
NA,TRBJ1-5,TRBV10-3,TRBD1,TGTGCCATCAGTGAGTCGGGGACAGCAAATCAGCCCCAGCATTTT,CAISESGTANQPQHF
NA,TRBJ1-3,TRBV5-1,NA,TGCGCCAGCAGCTTGGGCGCACCTGGAAACACCATATATTTT,CASSLGAPGNTIYF
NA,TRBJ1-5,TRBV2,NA,TGTGCCAGCAGTTTCGCGAAGCATAGCAATCAGCCCCAGCATTTT,CASSFAKHSNQPQHF
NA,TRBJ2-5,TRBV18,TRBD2,TGTGCCAGCTCACCACCACGGGCAAGCGGGGTAAAAGAGACCCAGTACTTC,CASSPPRASGVKETQYF
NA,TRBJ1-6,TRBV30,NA,TGTGCCTGGAGGGGGTATAATAATTCACCCCTCCACTTT,CAWRGYNNSPLHF
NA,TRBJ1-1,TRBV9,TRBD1,TGTGCCAGCAGCGCCGACAGGGGGGGAAGAAACACTGAAGCTTTCTTT,CASSADRGGRNTEAFF
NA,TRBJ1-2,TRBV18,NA,TGTGCCAGCTCATCCGGGACGGAACTCTATGGCTACACCTTC,CASSSGTELYGYTF
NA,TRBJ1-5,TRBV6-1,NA,TGTGCCAGCAGTGAACAGGAGGGTCAGCCCCAGCATTTT,CASSEQEGQPQHF
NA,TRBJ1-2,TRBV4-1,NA,TGCGCCAGCAGCCGGACCCCACCGCCCCAGTATTATGGCTACACCTTC,CASSRTPPPQYYGYTF
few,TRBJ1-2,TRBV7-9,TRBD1,TGTGCCAGCAGCTTAACCGGGACAGGGGCCGGCTACACCTTC,CASSLTGTGAGYTF
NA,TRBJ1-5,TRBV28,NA,TGTGCCAGCAGTTCCCTATATAGCAATCAGCCCCAGCATTTT,CASSSLYSNQPQHF
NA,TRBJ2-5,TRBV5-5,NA,TGTGCCAGCAGCTTGGCCGTGGGCACGACCCAAGAGACCCAGTACTTC,CASSLAVGTTQETQYF
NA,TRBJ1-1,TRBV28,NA,TGTGCCAGCACCGGGCCTCACACTGAAGCTTTCTTT,CASTGPHTEAFF
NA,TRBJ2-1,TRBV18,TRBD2,TGTGCCAGCTCACCGGGACTATACAATGAGCAGTTCTTC,CASSPGLYNEQFF
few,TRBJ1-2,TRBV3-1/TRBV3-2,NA,TGTGCCAGCAGCCACGGGACACGAGACTATGGCTACACCTTC,CASSHGTRDYGYTF
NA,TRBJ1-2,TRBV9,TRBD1,TGTGCCAGCAGCCCACAGACAGGGTCAGGGTATGGCTACACCTTC,CASSPQTGSGYGYTF
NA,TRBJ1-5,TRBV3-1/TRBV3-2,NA,TGTGCCAGCAGCCAGGACGGTAGCAATCAGCCCCAGCATTTT,CASSQDGSNQPQHF
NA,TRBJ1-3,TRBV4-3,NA,TGCGCCAGCAGCCAAGCTCAGGTTCAGGCGGACACCATATATTTT,CASSQAQVQADTIYF
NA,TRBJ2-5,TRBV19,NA,TGTGCCAGTAGTATTCCCCGACTCGGTGGAAGGACCCAGTACTTC,CASSIPRLGGRTQYF
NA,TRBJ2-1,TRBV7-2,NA,TGTGCCAGCAGCCCTCAAGGACAGCCTGGCGATGAGCAGTTCTTC,CASSPQGQPGDEQFF